The source of this TCR beta chain is a study of blood T cell repertoires in COVID-19. Study-wide context: From T cells, B-cell-depleted T cells, or PBMCs came the material, which was cDNA or gDNA.

This CDR3 comprises 13 residues. Trimming pared 5 bases from V and 4 bases from J, leaving 12 bases between. Germline CDR1 SGHTA, CDR2 FQGNSA. Original handling: Estimation of nucleated cell counts relied on the amplification of reference gene primers. Clones were read by immunoSEQ multiplex PCR, and TCRdb kept only the in-frame ones, dropping some. From that table come the V and J calls and clone size; the DNA was used to work out D and trimming. Of approximately 40,000 clones detected, around 90% appear once; the ten largest clones hold around 6.1%. The chain couples TRBV7-2 to TRBJ2-7; weak D call: TRBD2 (5 bases). Specimen: peripheral blood. This receptor was taken from a human donor in a cohort sampled during active COVID-19. In DNA, the CDR3 is TGTGCCAGCAGCCCTGCCCTAGCTTACGAGCAGTACTTC. Its translation: CASSPALAYEQYF.